The 32 T cell receptor beta chains presented below share a single source sample, sequenced in a study of blood T cell repertoires in COVID-19. TCRdb's copy holds only in-frame clones and misses some; the assay was immunoSEQ multiplex PCR. Seen here are roughly 250,000 clones, about 88% observed once, and the top ten hold around 2.2%. Sequenced material: peripheral blood. The source of these receptors is a woman between 40 and 55 years old who had recovered from COVID-19.

The rearrangement joins TRBV5-1 to TRBJ2-3; 8 bases map to TRBD2. V shed 4 bases, J shed 2 bases, and the junction held 15 bases outside the gene matches. The CDR3 has 18 residues. Germline values: CDR1 SGHRS, CDR2 YFSETQ. Here the CDR3 DNA reads TGCGCCAGCAGCCCACCCCTTCTCGGGGGGGGAAACACAGATACGCAGTATTTT. This sequence encodes CASSPPLLGGGNTDTQYF.

In its sample, this clone was seen a few times. The identical CDR3 is also encoded by other nucleotide sequences in the sample. The chain combines TRBV7-2 with TRBJ1-5, with TRBD1 as a possible D gene (5 bases). Germline V gene data show CDR1 as SGHTA and CDR2 as FQGNSA. V was pared by 6 bases and J by 2 bases, with 14 bases between. The CDR3 contains 15 residues. The CDR3 DNA follows: TGTGCCAGCAGTTTCGCGGGAGGGGGCAATCAGCCCCAGCATTTT. This encodes CASSFAGGGNQPQHF.

The chain joins TRBV24-1 to TRBJ2-5, with D unclear. CDR3 length: 13 residues. The V end lost 4 bases, the J end lost 4 bases, and 9 bases lay between the germline ends. Germline V gene sequence: CDR1 KGHDR, CDR2 SFDVKD. This CDR3 reads CATSDPPGETQYF. The CDR3, as DNA: TGTGCCACCAGTGACCCTCCGGGAGAGACCCAGTACTTC.

On this clone: Additional DNA sequences in this sample encode the identical CDR3. This chain uses TRBV28 with TRBJ1-2; 8 bases map to TRBD1. J lost 4 bases, V lost 6 bases, and 4 bases had no gene match. The CDR3 length is 13 residues. The V gene's germline CDR1 is MDHEN and CDR2 SYDVKM. CDR3 in amino acids: CASSPGQGYGYTF. The DNA of the CDR3 is TGTGCCAGCAGCCCCGGACAGGGCTATGGCTACACCTTC.

The rearrangement uses TRBV11-2 and TRBJ2-3, with a possible D match to TRBD2 (6 bases). Germline V gives CDR1 SGHAT, CDR2 FQNNGV. Trimming pared 5 bases from V and 6 bases from J, leaving 18 bases between. The CDR3 has 15 amino acids. CDR3 nucleotides: TGTGCCAGCAGCGGCCTTCGTCGGGGGACCGATACGCAGTATTTT. Residues: CASSGLRRGTDTQYF. Full variable domain (outside the CDR3, taken from reference TRBV11-2 and TRBJ2-3): EAGVAQSPRYKIIEKRQSVAFWCNPISGHATLYWYQQILGQGPKLLIQFQNNGVVDDSQLPKDRFSAERLKGVDSTLKIQPAKLEDSAVYLCASSGLRRGTDTQYFGPGTRLTVL.

About this clone: Germline is not matched at one junction end, which may reflect a read error. The CDR3 region is CASSLDRVGGYTF. The DNA for the CDR3 is TGTGCCAGCAGCCTAGACAGGGTGGGTGGCTACACCTTC. V gene TRBV11-2 combines with J gene TRBJ1-2, with 7 bases fitting TRBD1. The CDR3 contains 13 residues. The germline CDR1 and CDR2 sequences are SGHAT and FQNNGV.

The chain has TRBV5-1 and TRBJ2-5, with TRBD2 matching over 10 bases. The CDR3 covers 16 residues. V dropped 0 bases and J dropped 4; count of bases not matched to a gene: 6. Germline CDR1 and CDR2: SGHRS and YFSETQ. The CDR3: CASSLDPAGGGETQYF. CDR3 coding DNA: TGCGCCAGCAGCTTGGATCCAGCGGGAGGGGGAGAGACCCAGTACTTC.

The V and J genes are TRBV11-3 and TRBJ2-3; 11 bases are shared with TRBD2. The V and J ends lost 1 base and 5 bases, in that order; junction bases with no gene match: 5. Germline V gene data show CDR1 as SGHNT and CDR2 as YENEEA. CDR3 length: 16 amino acids. CDR3 region: CASSLGTSGSQDTQYF. CDR3 sequence (DNA): TGTGCCAGCAGCTTAGGTACTAGCGGGAGTCAAGATACGCAGTATTTT.

J is TRBJ2-6 and V is TRBV5-8, with a weak D call TRBD2 (6 bases). The CDR3 is 18 amino acids. In germline, CDR1 is SGHTS, CDR2 YDEGEE. The V end lost 4 bases, the J end lost 0 bases, and 17 bases lay between the germline ends. CDR3 sequence (DNA): TGTGCCAGCAGCCCCCGGGGGACTTTAAGCTCTGGGGCCAACGTCCTGACTTTC. It translates to CASSPRGTLSSGANVLTF.

This chain connects TRBV5-6 to TRBJ2-3, with D possibly TRBD1 on 5 matching bases. CDR1 and CDR2 from the germline V gene are SGHDT and YYEEEE. This CDR3 contains 18 residues. Trimming left V 1 base short and J 11 bases short, with 29 bases between. CDR3 residues: CASSLSILGVALTGEQYF. CDR3 nucleotides: TGTGCCAGCAGCTTGAGTATTTTAGGGGTGGCCCTAACTGGTGAGCAGTATTTT. Complete variable domain (other parts from reference TRBV5-6 and TRBJ2-3): DAGVTQSPTHLIKTRGQQVTLRCSPKSGHDTVSWYQQALGQGPQFIFQYYEEEERQRGNFPDRFSGHQFPNYSSELNVNALLLGDSALYLCASSLSILGVALTGEQYFGPGTRLTVL.

V and J are TRBV5-1 and TRBJ2-7; a weak D match, TRBD1 (6 bases). Trimming stripped 0 bases from V and 2 bases from J, with 18 bases between. This CDR3 contains 17 residues. Germline CDR1 is SGHRS and CDR2 is YFSETQ. CDR3 amino acids: CASSLATNPGETYEQYF. For the CDR3, the DNA is TGCGCCAGCAGCTTGGCTACAAACCCAGGGGAGACCTACGAGCAGTACTTC.

The V call is TRBV30, the J call TRBJ1-2; 8 nucleotides agree with TRBD1. The CDR3 runs to 12 residues. J gave up 5 bases and V 5 bases, and 4 bases lay outside the gene matches. CDR1 and CDR2 from the germline V gene are GTSNPN and SVGIG (reference sequence). The CDR3 sequence: CAWGTGLYGYTF. In DNA, the CDR3 is TGTGCCTGGGGGACAGGCCTTTATGGCTACACCTTC.

V and J are TRBV4-2 and TRBJ2-5; 11 bases are a match to TRBD2. Trimming removed 0 bases from V and 4 bases from J; junction bases left unmatched: 10. The CDR3 runs 18 residues. From germline, CDR1 is LGHNA and CDR2 YNFKEQ. The CDR3 loop is CASSQDLAGGSATETQYF. The DNA for the CDR3 is TGTGCCAGCAGCCAAGATCTAGCGGGGGGATCTGCAACAGAGACCCAGTACTTC.

The chain is built from TRBV24-1 and TRBJ2-5, with 7 nucleotides matching TRBD1. The CDR3 contains 15 residues. CDR1 is KGHDR and CDR2 is SFDVKD in the germline V gene. Losses at the gene ends were 5 bases for V and 3 bases for J; bases not matched to a gene: 8. CDR3 region: CATSATGTAKETQYF. The CDR3 region has the DNA TGTGCCACCAGTGCCACCGGGACAGCTAAAGAGACCCAGTACTTC.

This sequence joins TRBV6-6 and TRBJ2-1; 8 bases fit TRBD1. Trimming removed 5 bases from V and 5 bases from J; junction bases left unmatched: 8. The CDR3 totals 15 residues. The germline V gene has CDR1 MNHNY and CDR2 SVGAGI (reference sequence). DNA of the CDR3: TGTGCCAGCAGTAACATCGGGACAGGAAACAATGAGCAGTTCTTC. Translating it yields CASSNIGTGNNEQFF.

The chain carries TRBV7-2 and TRBJ2-2; 8 bases match TRBD2. Germline CDR1 is SGHTA and CDR2 is FQGNSA. CDR3 length: 16 amino acids. V was clipped by 5 bases and J by 4 bases; unmatched bases: 9. The CDR3 loop reads CASSTSGGALTGELFF. CDR3 in DNA: TGTGCCAGCAGCACAAGCGGGGGAGCCCTCACCGGGGAGCTGTTTTTT.

The V and J genes are TRBV30 and TRBJ2-3; D uncertain. Trimming cost V 2 bases and J 4 bases, with 7 bases left between them. This CDR3 region has 12 residues. From germline, CDR1 is GTSNPN and CDR2 SVGIG (reference sequence). CDR3 region: CAWSNIPDTQYF. The DNA of the CDR3 is TGTGCCTGGAGTAATATCCCAGATACGCAGTATTTT.

The chain employs TRBV2 and TRBJ2-1, with 14 bases lining up with TRBD2. The germline V gene encodes CDR1 SNHLY and CDR2 FYNNEI. The length of the CDR3 is 15 residues. J gave up 12 bases and V 4 bases, and 8 bases lay outside the gene matches. The CDR3 DNA sequence: TGTGCCAGCAGTGGGGGACTAGCGGGAGTTAGGGCGCAGTTCTTC. Translation gives CASSGGLAGVRAQFF.

The chain employs TRBV5-5 and TRBJ1-4; 9 bases are shared with TRBD1. The length of the CDR3 is 15 residues. The trim removed 4 bases at V and 7 bases at J, leaving 8 bases unmatched. The germline V gene encodes CDR1 SGHKS and CDR2 YYEKEE (reference sequence). The CDR3 DNA reads as TGTGCCAGCAGCATATTACAGGGGGCGGGTGAAAAACTGTTTTTT. Translating gives CASSILQGAGEKLFF.

This clone appeared a single time. The J gene is TRBJ2-7, the V gene TRBV1; the table calls TRBD2, which could not be checked here. TRBV1 is classified as a pseudogene. The CDR3 has 19 amino acids. DNA for the CDR3: TGCACCAGCAGCCAAGATGTTAGCCTAGCGGGCCCAGAAATCTACGAGCAGTACTTC. Translating it yields CTSSQDVSLAGPEIYEQYF.

The chain employs TRBV7-6 and TRBJ2-5, with 10 nucleotides matching TRBD1. The CDR3 has 17 residues. In germline, CDR1 is SGHVS, CDR2 FNYEAQ. Trimming took 5 bases from V and 7 from J; bases not matched to a gene: 16. In nucleotides, the CDR3 is TGTGCCAGCAGCCCGAGGACAGGGGGGAACGCTATGGGGACCCAGTACTTC. It is translated as CASSPRTGGNAMGTQYF.

This rearrangement joins TRBV7-9 to TRBJ2-5; D might be TRBD2 (6 bases). Germline CDR1 and CDR2: SEHNR and FQNEAQ (reference sequence). The CDR3 has 16 residues. The V end was cut by 4 bases, the J end by 1 base, with 16 bases between. The CDR3 region is CASSSLGGVVQETQYF. The CDR3 DNA reads TGTGCCAGCAGCTCCTTGGGGGGAGTGGTCCAAGAGACCCAGTACTTC.

The rearrangement links TRBV3-1 (or the pseudogene TRBV3-2) to TRBJ2-3, with TRBD2 identical over 11 bases. The V gene's germline CDR1 is LGHDT and CDR2 YNNKEL (reference sequence). Trimming cost V 3 bases and J 2 bases; bases outside gene matches: 4. The CDR3 covers 16 residues. This CDR3 is CASSQVAGGLTDTQYF. The CDR3 DNA follows: TGTGCCAGCAGCCAGGTAGCGGGGGGGCTCACAGATACGCAGTATTTT.

This clone was seen only a few times. The J gene is TRBJ1-2, the V gene TRBV5-1; possible D gene TRBD1, 6 bases. The germline gives CDR1 SGHRS, CDR2 YFSETQ. CDR3 length: 14 residues. V gave up 4 bases and J gave up 0 bases, with 10 bases separating them. As DNA, the CDR3 is TGCGCCAGCAGCCCCGGGGGGCCTAACTATGGCTACACCTTC. Its translation is CASSPGGPNYGYTF.

In this sample, this clone turned up many times. The V and J genes are TRBV5-1 and TRBJ1-2, with D hard to call. The V end was cut by 2 bases, the J end by 3 bases, with 11 bases between. Germline V CDR1 and CDR2: SGHRS, YFSETQ. The CDR3 runs to 14 residues. The CDR3 loop reads CASSFPESDYGYTF. CDR3 sequence (DNA): TGCGCCAGCAGCTTCCCCGAGTCGGACTATGGCTACACCTTC.

This rearrangement joins TRBV6-5 to TRBJ1-2, with 12 bases that match TRBD1. V lost 4 bases, J lost 8 bases, and 11 bases stayed unmatched. Per germline, CDR1 MNHEY and CDR2 SVGAGI. This CDR3 is 16 amino acids long. The CDR3 loop reads CASSFHSGQGARGYTF. The CDR3 nucleotides read TGTGCCAGCAGTTTTCATTCGGGACAGGGGGCGAGGGGCTACACCTTC.

V gene TRBV6-2 or TRBV6-3 combines with J gene TRBJ2-1, with 11 bases matching TRBD2. The CDR3 totals 15 residues. J gave up 6 bases and V 6 bases, and 7 bases lay outside the gene matches. Germline assignment: CDR1 MNHEY and CDR2 SVGEGT. The CDR3 bases are TGTGCCAGCAGCCCACTACTAGCGGGAGTCAATGAGCAGTTCTTC. Translation gives CASSPLLAGVNEQFF.

This clone showed up just once. The chain uses TRBV6-5 and TRBJ1-1, with D perhaps TRBD1 (5 bases). Germline V gene sequence: CDR1 MNHEY, CDR2 SVGAGI. The CDR3 length is 10 residues. The V gene lost 8 bases and the J gene lost 7 bases, with 8 bases spanning the gap. CDR3 coding DNA: TGTGCCAGCTGGGACTTTGAAGCTTTCTTT. It specifies CASWDFEAFF.

The V call is TRBV28, the J call TRBJ1-5; 8 nucleotides align to TRBD1. Germline trimming cut 4 bases from V and 6 bases from J; bases unmatched to any gene: 5. Germline CDR1 reads MDHEN; CDR2 reads SYDVKM. This CDR3 contains 14 residues. CDR3 sequence (DNA): TGTGCCAGCAGTTACGGACAGGGACTTCAGCCCCAGCATTTT. This codes for CASSYGQGLQPQHF.

This clone was counted between two and nine times. The gene calls are TRBV4-1 and TRBJ1-2, with 9 nucleotides matching TRBD1. The germline CDR1 and CDR2 sequences are MGHRA and YSYEKL. The CDR3 covers 15 residues. V dropped 4 bases and J dropped 8; count of bases not matched to a gene: 11. CDR3 sequence (DNA): TGCGCCAGCAGCCTCAGGGACAGGGCCCTCTCCGGCTACACCTTC. Translated, it gives CASSLRDRALSGYTF.

The J gene is TRBJ2-5, the V gene TRBV7-5; the table's TRBD2 call for D was not verified on the DNA. TRBV7-5 is a pseudogene segment. The CDR3 covers 16 residues. The DNA of the CDR3 is TGTGCCAGAAGCGCCGAATTCCGGGACTTTCAAGAGACCCAGTACTTC. It translates to CARSAEFRDFQETQYF.

This clone has a handful of counts. J is TRBJ1-6 and V is TRBV18, with D maybe TRBD1 (6 bases). The CDR3 runs 14 residues. Germline V gene data show CDR1 as KGHSH and CDR2 as LQKENI. Trimming removed 6 bases from V and 6 bases from J, with 12 bases in between. This chain's CDR3 is CASSDGQFNSPLHF. The DNA for the CDR3 is TGTGCCAGCTCCGACGGACAGTTTAATTCACCCCTCCACTTT.